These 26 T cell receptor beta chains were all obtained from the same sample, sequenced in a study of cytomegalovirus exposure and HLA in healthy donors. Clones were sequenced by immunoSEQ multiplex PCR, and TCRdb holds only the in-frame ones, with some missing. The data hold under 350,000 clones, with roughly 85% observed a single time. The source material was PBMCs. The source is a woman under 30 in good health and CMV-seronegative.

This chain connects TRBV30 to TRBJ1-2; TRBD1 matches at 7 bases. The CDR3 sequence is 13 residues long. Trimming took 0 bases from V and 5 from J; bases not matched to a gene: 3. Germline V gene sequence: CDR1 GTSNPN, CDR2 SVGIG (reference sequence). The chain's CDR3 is CAWSVAGGYGYTF. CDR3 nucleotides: TGTGCCTGGAGTGTGGCAGGGGGGTATGGCTACACCTTC.

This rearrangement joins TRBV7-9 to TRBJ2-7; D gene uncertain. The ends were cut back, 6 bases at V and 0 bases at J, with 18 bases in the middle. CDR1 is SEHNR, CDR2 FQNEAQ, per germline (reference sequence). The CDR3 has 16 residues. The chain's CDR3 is CASSISGAKSSYEQYF. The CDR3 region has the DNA TGTGCCAGCAGTATTAGTGGAGCGAAAAGCTCCTACGAGCAGTACTTC.

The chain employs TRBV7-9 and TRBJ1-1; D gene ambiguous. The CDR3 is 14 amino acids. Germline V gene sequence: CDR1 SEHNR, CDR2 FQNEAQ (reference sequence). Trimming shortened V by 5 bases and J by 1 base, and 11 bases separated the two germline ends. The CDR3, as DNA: TGTGCCAGCAGCACTTCTACAGCGAACACTGAAGCTTTCTTT. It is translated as CASSTSTANTEAFF.

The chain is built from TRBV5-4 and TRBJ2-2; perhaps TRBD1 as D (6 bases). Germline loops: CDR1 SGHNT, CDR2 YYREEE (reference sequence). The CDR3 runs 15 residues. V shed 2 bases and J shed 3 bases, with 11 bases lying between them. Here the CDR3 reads CASSFRRGDTGELFF. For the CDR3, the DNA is TGTGCCAGCAGCTTCCGCAGGGGCGACACCGGGGAGCTGTTTTTT.

The CDR3 nucleotides are TGTGCCGGAAGAATCGGGGGGTGGACCTACAATGAGCAGTTCTTC. It encodes CAGRIGGWTYNEQFF. The chain employs TRBV2 and TRBJ2-1; TRBD2 agrees at 7 bases. This CDR3 region has 15 residues. Germline V lookup: CDR1 SNHLY, CDR2 FYNNEI. V was pared by 11 bases and J by 2 bases, with 12 bases of the junction left unmatched.

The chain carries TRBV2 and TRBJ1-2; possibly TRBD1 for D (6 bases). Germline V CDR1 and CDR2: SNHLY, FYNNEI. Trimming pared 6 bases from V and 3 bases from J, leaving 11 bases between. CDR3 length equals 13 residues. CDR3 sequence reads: CASSPGTYYGYTF. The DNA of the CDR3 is TGTGCCAGCAGCCCCGGGACATACTATGGCTACACCTTC.

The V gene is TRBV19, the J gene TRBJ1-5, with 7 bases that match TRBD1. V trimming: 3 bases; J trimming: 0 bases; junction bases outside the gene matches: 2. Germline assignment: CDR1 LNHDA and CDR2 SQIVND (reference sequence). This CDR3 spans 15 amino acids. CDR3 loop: CASSMGQNSNQPQHF. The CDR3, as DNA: TGTGCCAGTAGTATGGGACAGAATAGCAATCAGCCCCAGCATTTT.

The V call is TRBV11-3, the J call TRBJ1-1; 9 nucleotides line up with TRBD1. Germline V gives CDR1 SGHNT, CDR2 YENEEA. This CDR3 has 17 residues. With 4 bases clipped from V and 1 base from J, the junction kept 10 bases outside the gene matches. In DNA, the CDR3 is TGTGCCAGCAGCTCCCCAGGGACAGGGCTTAAGAACACTGAAGCTTTCTTT. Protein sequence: CASSSPGTGLKNTEAFF. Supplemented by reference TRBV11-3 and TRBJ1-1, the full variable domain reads EAGVVQSPRYKIIEKKQPVAFWCNPISGHNTLYWYLQNLGQGPELLIRYENEEAVDDSQLPKDRFSAERLKGVDSTLKIQPAELGDSAVYLCASSSPGTGLKNTEAFFGQGTRLTVV.

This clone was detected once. The CDR3 reads CASSPRQGGAGEQFF. Written as DNA, the CDR3 is TGCGCCAGCAGCCCACGACAGGGAGGAGCGGGTGAGCAGTTCTTC. The rearrangement links TRBV5-1 to TRBJ2-1, with D maybe TRBD1 (7 bases). Germline-derived CDR1 and CDR2 are SGHRS and YFSETQ. V lost 4 bases and J 9 bases, leaving 20 bases between the germline ends. This CDR3 comprises 15 residues.

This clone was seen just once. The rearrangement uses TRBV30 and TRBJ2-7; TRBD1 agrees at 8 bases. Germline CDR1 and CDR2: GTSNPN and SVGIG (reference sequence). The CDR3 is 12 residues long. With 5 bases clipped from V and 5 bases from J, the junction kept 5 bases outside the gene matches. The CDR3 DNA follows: TGTGCCTGGGGACAGGGAATCAACGAGCAGTACTTC. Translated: CAWGQGINEQYF.

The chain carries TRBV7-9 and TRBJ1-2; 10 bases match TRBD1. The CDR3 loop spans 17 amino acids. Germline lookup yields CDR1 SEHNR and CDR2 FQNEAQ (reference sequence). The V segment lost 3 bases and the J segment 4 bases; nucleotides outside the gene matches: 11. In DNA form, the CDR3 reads TGTGCCAGCAGCTTCGATCAACCGGGACAGGGGTTCTATGGCTACACCTTC. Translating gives CASSFDQPGQGFYGYTF.

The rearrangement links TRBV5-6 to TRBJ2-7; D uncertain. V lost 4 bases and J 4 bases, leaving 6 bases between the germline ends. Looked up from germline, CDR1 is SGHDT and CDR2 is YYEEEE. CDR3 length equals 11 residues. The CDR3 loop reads CASSQMYEQYF. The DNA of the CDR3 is TGTGCCAGCAGCCAGATGTACGAGCAGTACTTC.

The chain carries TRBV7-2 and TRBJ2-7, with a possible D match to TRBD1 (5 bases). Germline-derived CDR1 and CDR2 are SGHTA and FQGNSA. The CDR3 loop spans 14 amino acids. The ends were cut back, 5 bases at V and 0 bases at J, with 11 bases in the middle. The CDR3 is CASSATQGSYEQYF. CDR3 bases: TGTGCCAGCAGCGCAACTCAGGGCTCCTACGAGCAGTACTTC.

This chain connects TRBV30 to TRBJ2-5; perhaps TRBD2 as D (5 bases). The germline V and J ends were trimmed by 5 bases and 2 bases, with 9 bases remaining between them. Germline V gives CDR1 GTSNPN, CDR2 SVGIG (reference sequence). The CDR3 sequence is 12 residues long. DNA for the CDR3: TGTGCCTGGGGGAGATTACAAGAGACCCAGTACTTC. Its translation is CAWGRLQETQYF.

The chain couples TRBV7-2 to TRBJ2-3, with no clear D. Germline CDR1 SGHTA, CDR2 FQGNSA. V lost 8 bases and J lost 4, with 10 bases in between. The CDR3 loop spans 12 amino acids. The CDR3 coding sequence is TGTGCCAGCTCCCCCCCTTCAGATACGCAGTATTTT. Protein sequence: CASSPPSDTQYF.

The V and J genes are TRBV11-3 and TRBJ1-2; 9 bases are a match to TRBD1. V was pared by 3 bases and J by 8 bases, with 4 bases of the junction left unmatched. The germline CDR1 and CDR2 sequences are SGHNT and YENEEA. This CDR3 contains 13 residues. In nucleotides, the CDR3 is TGTGCCAGCAGCTTCGACAGGGGGGGAGGCTACACCTTC. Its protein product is CASSFDRGGGYTF. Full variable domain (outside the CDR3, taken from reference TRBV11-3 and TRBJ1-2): EAGVVQSPRYKIIEKKQPVAFWCNPISGHNTLYWYLQNLGQGPELLIRYENEEAVDDSQLPKDRFSAERLKGVDSTLKIQPAELGDSAVYLCASSFDRGGGYTFGSGTRLTVV.

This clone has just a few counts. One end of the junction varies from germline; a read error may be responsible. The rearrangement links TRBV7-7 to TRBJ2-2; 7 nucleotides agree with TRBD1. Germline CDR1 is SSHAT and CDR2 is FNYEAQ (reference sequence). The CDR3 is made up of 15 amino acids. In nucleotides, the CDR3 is TGTGCTAGCAGCCCGCAGGGGGTCGACACCGGGGAGCTGTTTTTT. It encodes CASSPQGVDTGELFF.

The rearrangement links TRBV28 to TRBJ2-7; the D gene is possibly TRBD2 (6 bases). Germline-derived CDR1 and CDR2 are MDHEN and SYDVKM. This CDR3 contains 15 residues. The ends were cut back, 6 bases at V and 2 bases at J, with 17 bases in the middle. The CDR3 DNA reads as TGTGCCAGCAGCCTTGATCGGGAGATCCCCTACGAGCAGTACTTC. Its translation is CASSLDREIPYEQYF. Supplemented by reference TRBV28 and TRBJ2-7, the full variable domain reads DVKVTQSSRYLVKRTGEKVFLECVQDMDHENMFWYRQDPGLGLRLIYFSYDVKMKEKGDIPEGYSVSREKKERFSLILESASTNQTSMYLCASSLDREIPYEQYFGPGTRLTVT.

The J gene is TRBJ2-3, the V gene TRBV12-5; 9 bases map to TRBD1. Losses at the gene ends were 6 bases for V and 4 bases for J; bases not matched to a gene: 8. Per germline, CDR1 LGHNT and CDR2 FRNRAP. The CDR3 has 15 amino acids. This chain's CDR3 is CASGSGTGISDTQYF. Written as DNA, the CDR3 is TGTGCTAGTGGCTCCGGGACAGGGATTTCAGATACGCAGTATTTT.

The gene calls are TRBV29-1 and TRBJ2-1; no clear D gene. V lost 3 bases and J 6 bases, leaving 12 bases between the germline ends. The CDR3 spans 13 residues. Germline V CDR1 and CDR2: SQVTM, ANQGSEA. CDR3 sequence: CSVESDWPNEQFF. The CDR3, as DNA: TGCAGCGTTGAGAGCGATTGGCCCAATGAGCAGTTCTTC.

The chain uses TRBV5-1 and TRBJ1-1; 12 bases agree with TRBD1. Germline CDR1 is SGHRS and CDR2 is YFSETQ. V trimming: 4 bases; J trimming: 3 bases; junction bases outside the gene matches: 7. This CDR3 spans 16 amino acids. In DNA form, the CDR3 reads TGCGCCAGCAGCGTCGCAGGGACAGGGGGCTACACTGAAGCTTTCTTT. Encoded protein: CASSVAGTGGYTEAFF.

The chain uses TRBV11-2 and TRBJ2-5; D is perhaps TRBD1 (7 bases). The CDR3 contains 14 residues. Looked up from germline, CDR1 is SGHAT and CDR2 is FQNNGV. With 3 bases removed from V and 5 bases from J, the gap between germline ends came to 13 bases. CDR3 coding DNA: TGTGCCAGCAGCTTTGCACAGGGGAGGGAGACCCAGTACTTC. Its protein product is CASSFAQGRETQYF.

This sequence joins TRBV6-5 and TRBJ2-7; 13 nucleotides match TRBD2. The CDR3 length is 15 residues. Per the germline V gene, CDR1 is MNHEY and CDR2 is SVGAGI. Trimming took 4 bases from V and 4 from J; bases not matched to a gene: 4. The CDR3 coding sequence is TGTGCCAGCAGTTCCGCGACTAGCGGGGGGTACGAGCAGTACTTC. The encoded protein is CASSSATSGGYEQYF.

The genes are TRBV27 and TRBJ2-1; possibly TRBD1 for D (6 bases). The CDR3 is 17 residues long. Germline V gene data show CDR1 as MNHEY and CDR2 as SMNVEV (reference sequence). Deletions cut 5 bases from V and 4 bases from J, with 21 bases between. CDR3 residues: CASSPGPGQPTYNEQFF. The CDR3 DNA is TGTGCCAGCAGTCCGGGGCCGGGACAACCTACGTACAATGAGCAGTTCTTC.

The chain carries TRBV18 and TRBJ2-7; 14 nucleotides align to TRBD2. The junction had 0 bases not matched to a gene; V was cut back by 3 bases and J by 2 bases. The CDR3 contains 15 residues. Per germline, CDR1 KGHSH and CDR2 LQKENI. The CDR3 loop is CASSPGLAGAYEQYF. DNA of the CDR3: TGTGCCAGCTCACCGGGACTAGCGGGGGCCTACGAGCAGTACTTC. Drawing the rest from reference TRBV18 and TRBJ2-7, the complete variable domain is NAGVMQNPRHLVRRRGQEARLRCSPMKGHSHVYWYRQLPEEGLKFMVYLQKENIIDESGMPKERFSAEFPKEGPSILRIQQVVRGDSAAYFCASSPGLAGAYEQYFGPGTRLTVT.

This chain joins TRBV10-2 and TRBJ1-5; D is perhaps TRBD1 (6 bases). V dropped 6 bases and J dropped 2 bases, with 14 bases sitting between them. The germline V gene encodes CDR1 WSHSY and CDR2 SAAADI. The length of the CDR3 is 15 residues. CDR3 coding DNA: TGCGCCAGCAGCCGGACAGAGTCGCGCAATCAGCCCCAGCATTTT. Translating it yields CASSRTESRNQPQHF.